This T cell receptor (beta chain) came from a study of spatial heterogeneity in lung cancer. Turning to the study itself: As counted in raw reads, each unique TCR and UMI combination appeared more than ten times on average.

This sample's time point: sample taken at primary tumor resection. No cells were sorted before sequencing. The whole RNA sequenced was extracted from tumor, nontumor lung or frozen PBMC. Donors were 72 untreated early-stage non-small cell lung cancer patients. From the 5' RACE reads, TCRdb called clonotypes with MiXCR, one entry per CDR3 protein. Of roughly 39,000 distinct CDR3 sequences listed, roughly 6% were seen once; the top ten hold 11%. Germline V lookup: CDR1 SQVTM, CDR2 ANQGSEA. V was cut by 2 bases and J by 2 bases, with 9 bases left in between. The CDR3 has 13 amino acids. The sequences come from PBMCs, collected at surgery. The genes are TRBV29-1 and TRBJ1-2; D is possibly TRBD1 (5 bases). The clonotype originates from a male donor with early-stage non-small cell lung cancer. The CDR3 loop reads CSVERHRNYGYTF. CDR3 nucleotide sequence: TGCAGCGTTGAACGACACAGGAACTATGGCTACACCTTC.